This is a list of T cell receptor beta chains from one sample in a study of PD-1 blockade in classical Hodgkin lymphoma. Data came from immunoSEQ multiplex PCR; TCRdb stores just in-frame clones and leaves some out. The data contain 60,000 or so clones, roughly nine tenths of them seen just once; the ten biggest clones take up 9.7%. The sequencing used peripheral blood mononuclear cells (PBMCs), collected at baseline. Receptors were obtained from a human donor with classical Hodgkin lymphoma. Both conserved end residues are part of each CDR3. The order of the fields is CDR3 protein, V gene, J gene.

CDR3: CASRLRGGQETQYF
V: TRBV19
J: TRBJ2-5

CDR3: CASSGRDPIFSGNTIYF
V: TRBV9
J: TRBJ1-3

CDR3: CASSHTSEYEQYF
V: TRBV5-1
J: -

CDR3: CASSFLSSNQPQHF
V: TRBV28
J: TRBJ1-5

CDR3: CASSSRDGYEQYF
V: TRBV11-3
J: TRBJ2-7

CDR3: CASRPNTDTQYF
V: TRBV6-6
J: TRBJ2-3

CDR3: CASSSRHRDLTYEQYF
V: TRBV28
J: TRBJ2-7

CDR3: CASSWDESYEQYF
V: TRBV5-1
J: TRBJ2-7

CDR3: CAISESGNTIYF
V: TRBV10-3
J: TRBJ1-3

CDR3: CASSTATTTETQYF
V: TRBV6-6
J: TRBJ2-5

CDR3: CASSYSRDSDYGYTF
V: TRBV6-6
J: TRBJ1-2

CDR3: CASSKTGWEADTQYF
V: TRBV2
J: TRBJ2-3

CDR3: CASSVAGTGVTSNQPQHF
V: TRBV19
J: TRBJ1-5

CDR3: CASSSPAGSEQYF
V: TRBV27
J: TRBJ2-7

CDR3: CASSHTDRDNQPQHF
V: TRBV4-1
J: TRBJ1-5

CDR3: CSVAVTPKETQYF
V: TRBV29-1
J: TRBJ2-5

CDR3: CASSYVAGNTEAFF
V: TRBV6-5
J: TRBJ1-1

CDR3: CASSLASGNTIYF
V: TRBV11-3
J: TRBJ1-3

CDR3: CASSLEVSSEAQYF
V: TRBV7-9
J: TRBJ2-5

CDR3: CASSRVREGQIDEQFF
V: TRBV5-6
J: TRBJ2-1

CDR3: CASSRQNTYNEQFF
V: TRBV11-2
J: TRBJ2-1

CDR3: CASSVEQNSYNEQFF
V: TRBV9
J: TRBJ2-1